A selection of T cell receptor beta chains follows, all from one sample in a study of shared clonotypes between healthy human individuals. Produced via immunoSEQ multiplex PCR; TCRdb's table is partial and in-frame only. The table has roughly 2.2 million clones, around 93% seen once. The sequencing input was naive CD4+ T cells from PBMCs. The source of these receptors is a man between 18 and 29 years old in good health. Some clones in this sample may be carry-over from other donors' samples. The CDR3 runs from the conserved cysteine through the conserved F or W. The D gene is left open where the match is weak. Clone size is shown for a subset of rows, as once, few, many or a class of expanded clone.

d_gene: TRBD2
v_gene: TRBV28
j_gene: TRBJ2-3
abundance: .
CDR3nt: TGTGCCAGCAATTCCGGGAGGGACACCACAGATACGCAGTATTTT
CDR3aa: CASNSGRDTTDTQYF

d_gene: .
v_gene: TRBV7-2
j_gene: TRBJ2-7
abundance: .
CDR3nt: TGTGCCAGCAGCTTTCGGTTCAGGATACAGCGTTACGAGCAGTACTTC
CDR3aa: CASSFRFRIQRYEQYF

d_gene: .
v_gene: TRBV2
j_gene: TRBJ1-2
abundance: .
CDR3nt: TGTGCCAGCAGTGTTCAGGGCCCCCGGGCTAACTATGGCTACACCTTC
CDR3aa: CASSVQGPRANYGYTF

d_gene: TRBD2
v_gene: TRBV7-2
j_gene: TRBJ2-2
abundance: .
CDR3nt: TGTGCCAGCAGCCGACTAGCGGGAAACACCGGGGAGCTGTTTTTT
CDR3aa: CASSRLAGNTGELFF

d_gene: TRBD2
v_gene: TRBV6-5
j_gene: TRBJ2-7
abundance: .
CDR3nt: TGTGCCAGCAGGGACCTAGCGGGAGGACAGGACGAGCAGTACTTC
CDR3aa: CASRDLAGGQDEQYF

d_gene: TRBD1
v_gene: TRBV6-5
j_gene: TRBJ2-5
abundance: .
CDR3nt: TGTGCCAGCAGTTACAGGGGGCGCGTAGAGACCCAGTACTTC
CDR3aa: CASSYRGRVETQYF

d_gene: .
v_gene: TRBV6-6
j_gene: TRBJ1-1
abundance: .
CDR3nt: TGTGCCAGCAGCCCCCGGGAAATGAACACTGAAGCTTTCTTT
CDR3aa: CASSPREMNTEAFF

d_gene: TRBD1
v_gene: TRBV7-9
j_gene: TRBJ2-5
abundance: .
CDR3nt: TGTGCCAGCAGCAGGAGGGGGACAGGACAAGAGACCCAGTACTTC
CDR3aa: CASSRRGTGQETQYF

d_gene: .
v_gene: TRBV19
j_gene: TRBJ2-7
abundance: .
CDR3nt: TGTGCCAGTAGTATAGGGGGCCACTCCTACGAGCAGTACTTC
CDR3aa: CASSIGGHSYEQYF

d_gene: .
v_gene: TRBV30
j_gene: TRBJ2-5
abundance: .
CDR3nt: TGTGCCTGGAGTTCCTCCGCGGAGACCCAGTACTTC
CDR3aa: CAWSSSAETQYF

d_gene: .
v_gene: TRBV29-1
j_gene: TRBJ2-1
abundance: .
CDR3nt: TGCAGCGTTGAAGCCCTTTTTAGGGCCGCTAGTATCAATGAGCAGTTCTTC
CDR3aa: CSVEALFRAASINEQFF

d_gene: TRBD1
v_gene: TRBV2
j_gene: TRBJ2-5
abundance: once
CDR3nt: TGTGCCACCGCTCCAGGGGGCGGCCGGGAGACCCAGTACTTC
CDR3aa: CATAPGGGRETQYF

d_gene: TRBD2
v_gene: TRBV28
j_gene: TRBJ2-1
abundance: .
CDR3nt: TGTGCCAGCAGGCCTCTAGCGGGAGGGAATGAGCAGTTCTTC
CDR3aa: CASRPLAGGNEQFF

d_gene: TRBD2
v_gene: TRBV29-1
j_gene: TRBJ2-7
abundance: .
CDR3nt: TGCAGCGTTGATCGGGAGGGATGGGTCGAGCAGTACTTC
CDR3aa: CSVDREGWVEQYF

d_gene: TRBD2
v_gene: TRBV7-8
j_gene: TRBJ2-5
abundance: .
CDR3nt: TGTGCCAGCAGCCCCCTCCGGTCCAGCGGGAGTGGTGAGACCCAGTACTTC
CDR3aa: CASSPLRSSGSGETQYF

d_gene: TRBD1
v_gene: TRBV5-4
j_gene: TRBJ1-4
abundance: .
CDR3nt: TGTGCCAGCAGCTTGGCAGGGGGCCGTGAAAAACTGTTTTTT
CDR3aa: CASSLAGGREKLFF

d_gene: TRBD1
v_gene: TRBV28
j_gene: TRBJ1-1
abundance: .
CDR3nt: TGTGCCAGCAGTTTGAGACAGGGGTGGGCTTTCTTT
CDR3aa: CASSLRQGWAFF

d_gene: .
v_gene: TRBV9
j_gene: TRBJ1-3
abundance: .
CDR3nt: TGTGCCAGCAGCGCGGATCCATGGGCCCTAAAGGCTGGAAACACCATATATTTT
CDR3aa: CASSADPWALKAGNTIYF

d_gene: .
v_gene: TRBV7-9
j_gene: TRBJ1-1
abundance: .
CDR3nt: TGTGCCAGCAGCTCGCAGGGGAACACTGAAGCTTTCTTT
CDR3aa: CASSSQGNTEAFF

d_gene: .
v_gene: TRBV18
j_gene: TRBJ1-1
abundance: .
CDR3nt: TGTGCCAGCTCGCGCCAAGAGAGAACTGAAGCTTTCTTT
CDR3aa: CASSRQERTEAFF

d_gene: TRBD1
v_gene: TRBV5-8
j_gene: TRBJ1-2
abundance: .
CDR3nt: TGTGCCAGCAGCTGGGACAGGCCGGGCTACACCTTC
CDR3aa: CASSWDRPGYTF

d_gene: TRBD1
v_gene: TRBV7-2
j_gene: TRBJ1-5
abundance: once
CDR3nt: TGTGCCAGCAGCTTAGGATCAGGGGGAGGTCAGCCCCAGCATTTT
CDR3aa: CASSLGSGGGQPQHF

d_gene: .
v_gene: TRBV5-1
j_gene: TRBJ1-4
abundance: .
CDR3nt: TGCGCCAGCAGCCTCCAAGGACGGGAAAAACTGTTTTTT
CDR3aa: CASSLQGREKLFF

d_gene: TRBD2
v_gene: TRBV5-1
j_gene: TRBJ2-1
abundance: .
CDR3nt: TGCGCCAGCAGCTCCCAGGATAGCGGGACCTACAATGAGCAGTTCTTC
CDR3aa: CASSSQDSGTYNEQFF

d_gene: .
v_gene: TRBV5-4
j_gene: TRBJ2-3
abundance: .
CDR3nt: TGTGCCAGCAGCTTGGGTAGCGCCCCGACACTCCTCACAGATACGCAGTATTTT
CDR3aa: CASSLGSAPTLLTDTQYF

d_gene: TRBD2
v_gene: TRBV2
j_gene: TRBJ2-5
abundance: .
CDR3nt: TGTGCCAGCAGAGGTTCCCTAGCGGCAGGGACCCAGTACTTC
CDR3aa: CASRGSLAAGTQYF

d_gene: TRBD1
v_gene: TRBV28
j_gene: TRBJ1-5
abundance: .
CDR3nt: TGTGCCAGCAGGGTATTAACCGGGACAGGGGGAAATCAGCCCCAGCATTTT
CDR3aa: CASRVLTGTGGNQPQHF

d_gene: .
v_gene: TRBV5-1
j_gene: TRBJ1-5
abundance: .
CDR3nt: TGCGCCAGCAGCCCGGGACAAGCGAGCAATCAGCCCCAGCATTTT
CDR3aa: CASSPGQASNQPQHF

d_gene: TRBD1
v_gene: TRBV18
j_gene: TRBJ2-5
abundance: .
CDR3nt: TGTGCCAGCTCACCACCGATTGGGGTACAGGGGGCGCGGGAAGAAACCCAGTACTTC
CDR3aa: CASSPPIGVQGAREETQYF

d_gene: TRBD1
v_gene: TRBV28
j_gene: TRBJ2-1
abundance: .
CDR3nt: TGTGCCAGCAGTTTTATAAGGGGGCTCTCCTACAATGAGCAGTTCTTC
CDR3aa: CASSFIRGLSYNEQFF

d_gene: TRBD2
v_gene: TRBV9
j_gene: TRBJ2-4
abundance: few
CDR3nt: TGTGCCAGCAGCGTAGGGCCCACTAGCGGCACAGACATTCAGTACTTC
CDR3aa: CASSVGPTSGTDIQYF

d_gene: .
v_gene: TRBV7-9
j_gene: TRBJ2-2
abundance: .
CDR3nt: TGTGCCAGCAGCCTCGCGGCCTTGAGGGCCGGGGAGCTGTTTTTT
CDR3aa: CASSLAALRAGELFF

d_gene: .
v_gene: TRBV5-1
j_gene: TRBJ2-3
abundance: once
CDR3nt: TGCGCCAGCAGCTTGGGAAGCGGCGGGATCTACACAGATACGCAGTATTTT
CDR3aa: CASSLGSGGIYTDTQYF

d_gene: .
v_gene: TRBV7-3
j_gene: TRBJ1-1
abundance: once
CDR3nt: TGTGCCAGCAGCTTAAACGGGTTCGGTCAAGCTTTCTTT
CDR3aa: CASSLNGFGQAFF

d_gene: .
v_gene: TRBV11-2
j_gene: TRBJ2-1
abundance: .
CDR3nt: TGTGCCAGCAGCTTAGTGGGAGACTCACCGGCCTACAATGAGCAGTTCTTC
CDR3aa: CASSLVGDSPAYNEQFF

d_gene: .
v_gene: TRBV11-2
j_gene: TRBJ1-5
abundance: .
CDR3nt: TGTGCCAGCAGCCCCTCGGGGGACAATCAGCCCCAGCATTTT
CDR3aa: CASSPSGDNQPQHF

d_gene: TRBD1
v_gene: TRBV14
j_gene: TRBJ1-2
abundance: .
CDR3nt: TGTGCCAGCAGCCCATACTTCGACAGGGGAAACTATGGCTACACCTTC
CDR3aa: CASSPYFDRGNYGYTF

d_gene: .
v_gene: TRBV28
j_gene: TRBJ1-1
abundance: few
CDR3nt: TGTGCCAGCGGGGAAGCTTTCTTT
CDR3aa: CASGEAFF

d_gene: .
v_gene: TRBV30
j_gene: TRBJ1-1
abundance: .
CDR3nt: TGTGCCCTGGACAGCAACACTGAAGCTTTCTTT
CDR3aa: CALDSNTEAFF

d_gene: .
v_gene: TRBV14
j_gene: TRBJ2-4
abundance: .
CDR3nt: TGTGCCAGCAGCCAAGATAGTTTGCAGGGGAGAAGAAGCATTCAGTACTTC
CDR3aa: CASSQDSLQGRRSIQYF

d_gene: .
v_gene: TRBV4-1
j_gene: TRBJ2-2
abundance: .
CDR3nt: TGCGCCAGCAGCCAAGGGACAGCCTCGGGCACCGGGGAGCTGTTTTTT
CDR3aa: CASSQGTASGTGELFF

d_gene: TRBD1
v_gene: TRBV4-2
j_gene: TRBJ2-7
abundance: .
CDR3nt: TGTGCCAGCAGCCAAGTAGGGACAGACTACGAGCAGTACTTC
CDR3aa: CASSQVGTDYEQYF

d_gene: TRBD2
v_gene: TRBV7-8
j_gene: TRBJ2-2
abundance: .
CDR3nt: TGTGCCAGCAGCTGGACTAGCAGAAGTATCGGGGAGCTGTTTTTT
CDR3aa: CASSWTSRSIGELFF

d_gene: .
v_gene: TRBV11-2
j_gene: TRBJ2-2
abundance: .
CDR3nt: TGTGCCAGCAGCCGGGGCCAGGGTAACACCGGGGAGCTGTTTTTT
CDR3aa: CASSRGQGNTGELFF

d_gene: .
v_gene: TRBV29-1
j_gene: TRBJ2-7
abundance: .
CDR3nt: TGCAGCGTCGACCGCGGGGGAGGAGGGGGAGGATACGAGCAGTACTTC
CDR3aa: CSVDRGGGGGGYEQYF

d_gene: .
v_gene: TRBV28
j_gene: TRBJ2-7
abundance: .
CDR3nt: TGTGCCAGCAGCGTCCCGGGACACTCCTACGAGCAGTACTTC
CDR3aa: CASSVPGHSYEQYF

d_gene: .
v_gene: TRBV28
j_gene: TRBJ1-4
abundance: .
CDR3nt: TGTGCCAGCAGACCCCCGGGGGGTAATGAAAAACTGTTTTTT
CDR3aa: CASRPPGGNEKLFF

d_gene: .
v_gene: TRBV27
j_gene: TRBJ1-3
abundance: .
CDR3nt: TGTGCCAGCAGACGGGGAGACAAACCTGGAAACACCATATATTTT
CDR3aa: CASRRGDKPGNTIYF

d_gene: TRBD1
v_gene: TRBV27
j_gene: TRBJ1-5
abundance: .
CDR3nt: TGTGCCAGCAGTTCCGGGACAGGTCGGGAGGCCAATCAGCCCCAGCATTTT
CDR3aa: CASSSGTGREANQPQHF

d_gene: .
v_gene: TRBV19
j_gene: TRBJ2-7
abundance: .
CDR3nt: TGTGCCAGTAGTATAGCTGGGTACGTGTCAACCTACGAGCAGTACTTC
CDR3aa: CASSIAGYVSTYEQYF

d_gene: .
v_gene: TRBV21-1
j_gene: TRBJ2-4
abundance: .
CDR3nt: TGTGCCAGCAGCAGGGCGCTAGCGGGAGGGGGAAACGCCAAAAACATTCAGTACTTC
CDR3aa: CASSRALAGGGNAKNIQYF

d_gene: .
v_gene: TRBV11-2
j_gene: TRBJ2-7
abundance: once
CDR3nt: TGTGCCAGCAGAACCGTAAGGGGGAGCTCCTACGAGCAGTACTTC
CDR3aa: CASRTVRGSSYEQYF

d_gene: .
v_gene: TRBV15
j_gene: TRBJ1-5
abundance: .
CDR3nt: TGTGCCACCAGCAGAGCTGCTGCCAGTCAGCCCCAGCATTTT
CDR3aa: CATSRAAASQPQHF

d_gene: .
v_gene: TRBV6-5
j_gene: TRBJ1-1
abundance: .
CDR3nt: TGTGCCAGCAGGCCGCTGACTGGGAACACTGAAGCTTTCTTT
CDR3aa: CASRPLTGNTEAFF

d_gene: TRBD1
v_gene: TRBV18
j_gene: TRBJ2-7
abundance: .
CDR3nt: TGTGCCAGCTCTTTGGGGACAGGGGATGCCTACGAGCAGTACTTC
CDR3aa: CASSLGTGDAYEQYF

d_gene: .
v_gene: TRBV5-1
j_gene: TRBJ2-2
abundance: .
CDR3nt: TGCGCCAGCAGCTTGTATAGCGCAGCGAACACCGGGGAGCTGTTTTTT
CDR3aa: CASSLYSAANTGELFF

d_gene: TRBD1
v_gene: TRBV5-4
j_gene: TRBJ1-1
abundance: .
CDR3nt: TGTGCCAGCAGCATAAACAGGGGACGCACTGAAGCTTTCTTT
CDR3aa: CASSINRGRTEAFF

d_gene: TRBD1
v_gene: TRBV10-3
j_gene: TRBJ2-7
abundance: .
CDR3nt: TGTGCCACCGGGACAGGGGACGAGCAGTACTTC
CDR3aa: CATGTGDEQYF

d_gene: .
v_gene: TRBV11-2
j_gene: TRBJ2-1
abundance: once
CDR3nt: TGTGCCAGCAGCTCCTACTACGGTGACGAGCAGTTCTTC
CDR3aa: CASSSYYGDEQFF

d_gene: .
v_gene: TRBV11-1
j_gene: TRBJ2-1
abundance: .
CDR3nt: TGTGTCAGCAGCTCCCGGGACGGTGGCAATGAGCAGTTCTTC
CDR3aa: CVSSSRDGGNEQFF